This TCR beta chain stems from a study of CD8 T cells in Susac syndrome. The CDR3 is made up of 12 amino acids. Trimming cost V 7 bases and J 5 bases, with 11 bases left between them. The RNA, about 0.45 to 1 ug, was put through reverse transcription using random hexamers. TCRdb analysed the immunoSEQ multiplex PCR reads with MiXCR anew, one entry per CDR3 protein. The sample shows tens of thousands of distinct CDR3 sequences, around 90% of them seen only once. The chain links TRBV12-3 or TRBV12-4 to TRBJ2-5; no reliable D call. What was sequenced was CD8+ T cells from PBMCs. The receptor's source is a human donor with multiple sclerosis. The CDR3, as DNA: TGTGCCAGCAAATGGGTCGGGGAGACCCAGTACTTC. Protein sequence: CASKWVGETQYF.